The 8 T cell receptor beta chains given below trace back to one sample, sequenced in a study of radiotherapy plus CTLA-4 blockade in lung cancer. Generated by immunoSEQ multiplex PCR, the TCRdb table keeps only in-frame clones and is missing some. The sample has over 80,000 clones; more than 85% are singletons. The sample consisted of peripheral blood, taken from a patient treated with radiotherapy plus ipilimumab. All receptors come from a human donor with non-small cell lung cancer that progressed on radiotherapy plus ipilimumab.

V is TRBV9 and J is TRBJ2-3, with D possibly TRBD1 on 6 matching bases. V was shortened by 0 bases and J by 1 base, with 12 bases between the two germline ends. CDR1 SGDLS and CDR2 YYNGEE come from the germline V gene. The length of the CDR3 is 16 residues. This CDR3 reads CASSVATGWGTDTQYF. For the CDR3, the DNA is TGTGCCAGCAGCGTAGCTACAGGGTGGGGCACAGATACGCAGTATTTT.

J is TRBJ1-1 and V is TRBV13; D not resolved. CDR1 PRHDT and CDR2 FYEKMQ come from the germline V gene (reference sequence). The length of the CDR3 is 14 residues. Trimming removed 5 bases at V and 4 bases at J, with 14 bases between. CDR3 nucleotide sequence: TGTGCCAGCAGCCACGCTGGGATGGGCACTGAAGCTTTCTTT. Amino acids: CASSHAGMGTEAFF.

The rearrangement links TRBV5-1 to TRBJ2-7; TRBD1 agrees at 8 bases. Germline V gene sequence: CDR1 SGHRS, CDR2 YFSETQ. The CDR3 runs to 15 residues. J was trimmed by 0 bases and V by 7 bases; bases with no gene match: 9. As DNA, the CDR3 is TGCGCCAGCCATAAGGGACAGGAGTTCTCCTACGAGCAGTACTTC. This translates into CASHKGQEFSYEQYF. Full variable domain (remainder filled in from reference TRBV5-1 and TRBJ2-7): KAGVTQTPRYLIKTRGQQVTLSCSPISGHRSVSWYQQTPGQGLQFLFEYFSETQRNKGNFPGRFSGRQFSNSRSEMNVSTLELGDSALYLCASHKGQEFSYEQYFGPGTRLTVT.

CDR3 nucleotide sequence: TGTGCCATCAGTGATCCCAGGGGGCCTGAGCAGTTCTTC. It is translated as CAISDPRGPEQFF. V is TRBV10-3 and J is TRBJ2-1; 8 bases fit TRBD1. This CDR3 comprises 13 residues. The V segment lost 3 bases and the J segment 9 bases; nucleotides outside the gene matches: 4. Germline V CDR1 and CDR2: ENHRY, SYGVKD.

The sample holds a few counts of this clone. This chain uses TRBV5-8 with TRBJ1-1; the D is unclear. This CDR3 has 12 amino acids. The germline gives CDR1 SGHTS, CDR2 YDEGEE. With 4 bases removed from V and 1 base from J, the gap between germline ends came to 5 bases. The CDR3 DNA reads TGTGCCAGCAGCGAGAAGAACACTGAAGCTTTCTTT. Protein product: CASSEKNTEAFF. The full variable domain, rest sourced from reference TRBV5-8 and TRBJ1-1, is EAGVTQSPTHLIKTRGQQATLRCSPISGHTSVYWYQQALGLGLQFLLWYDEGEERNRGNFPPRFSGRQFPNYSSELNVNALELEDSALYLCASSEKNTEAFFGQGTRLTVV.

The V and J genes are TRBV19 and TRBJ1-5; D perhaps matches TRBD1 (5 bases). V was trimmed by 7 bases and J by 0 bases, leaving 16 bases between them. CDR1 is LNHDA and CDR2 is SQIVND in the germline V gene (reference sequence). The CDR3 is 16 residues long. The CDR3 DNA reads TGTGCCAGTACCCGGGACGGATTTTATAGCAATCAGCCCCAGCATTTT. Translation: CASTRDGFYSNQPQHF.

CDR3 nucleotide sequence: TGCGCCAGCAGCCCCCCGGGTCGGGCGAACACTGAAGCTTTCTTT. Translation: CASSPPGRANTEAFF. The chain is built from TRBV4-1 and TRBJ1-1; D call uncertain. The V gene's germline CDR1 is MGHRA and CDR2 YSYEKL. This CDR3 has 15 amino acids. The V gene lost 4 bases and the J gene lost 1 base, with 13 bases spanning the gap.

This rearrangement joins TRBV28 to TRBJ1-2, with TRBD1 as a possible D gene (5 bases). V gave up 5 bases and J gave up 2 bases, with 12 bases separating them. The CDR3 extends over 14 amino acids. Germline CDR1 reads MDHEN; CDR2 reads SYDVKM. CDR3 nucleotides: TGTGCCAGCAGTCCGCAGGGAGGGAACTATGGCTACACCTTC. Its translation: CASSPQGGNYGYTF.